Listed below are T cell receptor beta chains from one sample, sequenced in a study of blood T cell repertoires in COVID-19. Data came from immunoSEQ multiplex PCR; TCRdb stores just in-frame clones and leaves some out. The sample contains a few hundred thousand clones, around nine tenths of which appear only once. Sequenced sample: PBMCs or T cells enriched from blood (not recorded which). These receptors were obtained from a woman aged 55-70 years in a cohort exposed to, infected with or recovered from COVID-19 (not recorded which). The CDR3 runs from the conserved cysteine through the conserved F or W. Fields, in order: D gene, V gene, J gene, clone size, CDR3 protein, CDR3 DNA. The D gene is left open where the match is weak. Clone sizes are given selectively: once, few, many, or a class where the clone is expanded.

NA,TRBV19,TRBJ1-3,NA,CASSIGYSGNTIYF,TGTGCCAGTAGTATCGGTTACTCTGGAAACACCATATATTTT
TRBD2,TRBV9,TRBJ2-2,NA,CASSVSSGSLNTGELFF,TGTGCCAGCAGCGTGAGTAGCGGGAGCCTGAACACCGGGGAGCTGTTTTTT
NA,TRBV5-1,TRBJ1-6,NA,CASSLGAENSPLHF,TGCGCCAGCAGCTTGGGGGCCGAGAATTCACCCCTCCACTTT
NA,TRBV6-5,TRBJ2-7,NA,CASSDRGFDLEYF,TGTGCCAGCTCCGACCGCGGTTTTGACTTAGAGTACTTC
NA,TRBV27,TRBJ2-3,NA,CASTAVATDTQYF,TGTGCCAGCACGGCAGTAGCCACAGATACGCAGTATTTT
NA,TRBV6-2/TRBV6-3,TRBJ2-7,few,CASSYSEGLPYEQYF,TGTGCCAGCAGTTACTCGGAGGGACTGCCCTACGAGCAGTACTTC
TRBD1,TRBV11-2,TRBJ1-5,NA,CASSLGPGGHQPQHF,TGTGCCAGCAGCCTAGGCCCAGGGGGTCATCAGCCCCAGCATTTT
TRBD2,TRBV7-3,TRBJ2-1,few,CASSLTATSGTTPTGNEQFF,TGTGCCAGCAGCTTAACCGCGACTAGCGGGACTACCCCCACAGGGAATGAGCAGTTCTTC
NA,TRBV3-1/TRBV3-2,TRBJ2-1,NA,CASSQVLNEQFF,TGTGCCAGCAGCCAAGTATTGAATGAGCAGTTCTTC
NA,TRBV11-1,TRBJ2-3,NA,CASSLVGVLTDTQYF,TGTGCCAGCAGCTTAGTAGGGGTCCTCACAGATACGCAGTATTTT
NA,TRBV28,TRBJ1-5,NA,CASCIYRAYQPQHF,TGTGCCAGCTGCATTTACAGGGCTTATCAGCCCCAGCATTTT
TRBD1,TRBV27,TRBJ2-3,NA,CASSSTSQGATDTQYF,TGTGCCAGCAGTTCGACCTCGCAGGGGGCGACAGATACGCAGTATTTT